These 22 T cell receptor beta chains came from one sample sequenced in a study of OX40 agonist ivuxolimab in advanced cancers. The library was obtained by the immunoSEQ multiplex PCR assay. TCRdb took this table from immuneACCESS and kept in-frame rearrangements with V and J called. Such tables lack part of the clones; where checked against another copy, unresolved V genes explain under half of the gap, and the rest is unexplained. This sample is represented by about 76,000 clones; 84% of them were singletons. The ten largest clonotypes hold approximately 7% of the sample. The source was CD4+ or CD8+ T cells sorted from blood, collected in a trial of the OX40 agonist ivuxolimab. The receptors shown here come from an adult with an advanced solid tumor such as melanoma, head and neck, liver or kidney cancer.

The chain carries TRBV4-1 and TRBJ2-3; possible D gene TRBD2, 6 bases. Germline V lookup: CDR1 MGHRA, CDR2 YSYEKL. The CDR3 is 19 amino acids. V lost 0 bases and J lost 1, with 20 bases in between. CDR3 amino acids: CASSQDPLSSAGRTDTQYF. CDR3 nucleotide sequence: TGCGCCAGCAGCCAAGATCCTTTATCTAGCGCGGGTCGCACAGATACGCAGTATTTT.

The chain carries TRBV18 and TRBJ1-1; TRBD1 matches at 9 bases. The CDR3 is made up of 14 amino acids. V shed 5 bases, J shed 4 bases, and the junction held 5 bases outside the gene matches. The germline V gene encodes CDR1 KGHSH and CDR2 LQKENI. CDR3 nucleotides: TGTGCCAGCTCATTGGACAGGGGTGCCACTGAAGCTTTCTTT. Translation: CASSLDRGATEAFF.

The chain joins TRBV2 to TRBJ1-2; D is perhaps TRBD1 (5 bases). The CDR3 covers 15 residues. Germline lookup yields CDR1 SNHLY and CDR2 FYNNEI. V shed 4 bases and J shed 4 bases, with 16 bases lying between them. The CDR3, as DNA: TGTGCCAGCAGTGGATTTAGGGGCCCCATCTATGGCTACACCTTC. Residues: CASSGFRGPIYGYTF.

The chain carries TRBV12-5 and TRBJ2-7, with TRBD1 matching 7 bases. Germline loops: CDR1 LGHNT, CDR2 FRNRAP. The CDR3 contains 14 residues. Trimming took 5 bases from V and 1 from J; bases not matched to a gene: 5. The CDR3 region has the DNA TGTGCTAGTGGTACCGGGACAGTTTCCTACGAGCAGTACTTC. Translation gives CASGTGTVSYEQYF. The full variable domain, rest sourced from reference TRBV12-5 and TRBJ2-7, is DARVTQTPRHKVTEMGQEVTMRCQPILGHNTVFWYRQTMMQGLELLAYFRNRAPLDDSGMPKDRFSAEMPDATLATLKIQPSEPRDSAVYFCASGTGTVSYEQYFGPGTRLTVT.

This rearrangement joins TRBV5-5 to TRBJ2-7; D is unresolved. With 2 bases removed from V and 4 bases from J, the gap between germline ends came to 13 bases. The germline gives CDR1 SGHKS, CDR2 YYEKEE (reference sequence). The CDR3 loop spans 14 amino acids. The CDR3 coding sequence is TGTGCCAGCAGCTTCCGATCGCGATCTTACGAGCAGTACTTC. This sequence encodes CASSFRSRSYEQYF.

The chain uses TRBV5-1 and TRBJ2-3; unclear D gene. This CDR3 region has 13 residues. V shed 0 bases and J shed 1 base, with 3 bases lying between them. Germline V gene lookup returns CDR1 SGHRS and CDR2 YFSETQ. The CDR3 here is CASSLGGTDTQYF. CDR3 bases: TGCGCCAGCAGCTTGGGTGGCACAGATACGCAGTATTTT.

The chain recombines TRBV6-5 with TRBJ1-5; 7 bases are a match to TRBD1. The V gene's germline CDR1 is MNHEY and CDR2 SVGAGI. The V gene end was trimmed by 2 bases and the J gene end by 4 bases; junction bases not matched to a gene: 5. The CDR3 has 15 amino acids. The CDR3 coding sequence is TGTGCCAGCAGTTACGAGGGGGCGCGGAATCAGCCCCAGCATTTT. Translating it yields CASSYEGARNQPQHF.

The chain links TRBV29-1 to TRBJ2-3; weak D call: TRBD1 (5 bases). Trimming pared 4 bases from V and 0 bases from J, leaving 14 bases between. From germline, CDR1 is SQVTM and CDR2 ANQGSEA. This CDR3 has 15 amino acids. CDR3 sequence: CSVVEAGPSTDTQYF. The CDR3 coding sequence is TGCAGCGTTGTAGAGGCAGGGCCTAGCACAGATACGCAGTATTTT.

The genes are TRBV5-6 and TRBJ1-5; D remains ambiguous. This CDR3 is built from 15 residues. V dropped 1 base and J dropped 0 bases, with 8 bases sitting between them. CDR1 is SGHDT, CDR2 YYEEEE, per germline. CDR3: CASSLTSYSNQPQHF. CDR3 bases: TGTGCCAGCAGCTTGACAAGCTATAGCAATCAGCCCCAGCATTTT.

This clone was seen a handful of times. J is TRBJ1-2 and V is TRBV5-4; D may be TRBD1 (5 bases). V was trimmed by 9 bases and J by 3 bases, leaving 12 bases between them. The CDR3 extends over 12 amino acids. The germline V gene has CDR1 SGHNT and CDR2 YYREEE (reference sequence). The DNA of the CDR3 is TGTGCCACATGGGACGGATACTATGGCTACACCTTC. Protein sequence: CATWDGYYGYTF.

The V gene is TRBV6-1, the J gene TRBJ2-7; a possible D gene is TRBD1 (5 bases). The CDR3 contains 12 residues. Germline lookup yields CDR1 MNHNS and CDR2 SASEGT. Trimming stripped 2 bases from V and 6 bases from J, with 8 bases between. The CDR3 nucleotides read TGTGCCAGCAGTGAACAGGGAACCGAGCAGTACTTC. Translation: CASSEQGTEQYF.

This clone was detected once. The V and J genes are TRBV10-3 and TRBJ1-1; 8 nucleotides match TRBD1. Germline V CDR1 and CDR2: ENHRY, SYGVKD. V was pared by 10 bases and J by 3 bases, with 7 bases of the junction left unmatched. The CDR3 contains 13 residues. The CDR3 nucleotides are TGTGCCACGACAGGGGCGGTCGACACTGAAGCTTTCTTT. It is translated as CATTGAVDTEAFF.

The rearrangement links TRBV19 to TRBJ1-2, with 7 bases lining up with TRBD1. J gave up 5 bases and V 5 bases, and 5 bases lay outside the gene matches. Germline lookup yields CDR1 LNHDA and CDR2 SQIVND (reference sequence). The CDR3 loop spans 13 amino acids. The CDR3 nucleotides are TGTGCCAGTAGTCCAGGGACAGCGTATGGCTACACCTTC. It is translated as CASSPGTAYGYTF.

This clone was found once. The chain is built from TRBV10-3 and TRBJ2-5, with D perhaps matching TRBD1 (6 bases). Germline V gene data show CDR1 as ENHRY and CDR2 as SYGVKD. This CDR3 contains 14 residues. Trimming removed 6 bases at V and 0 bases at J, with 11 bases between. The DNA for the CDR3 is TGTGCCATCAGCACCACAGGGAACCAAGAGACCCAGTACTTC. Its protein is CAISTTGNQETQYF.

The rearrangement uses TRBV28 and TRBJ1-2; TRBD1 matches at 9 bases. The CDR3 runs 15 residues. V shed 6 bases and J 4 bases; nucleotides not matched to a gene: 9. Germline CDR1 is MDHEN and CDR2 is SYDVKM. The CDR3 coding sequence is TGTGCCAGCAGACCGCTATCGGACAGGGGCTATGGCTACACCTTC. It yields the protein CASRPLSDRGYGYTF.

The chain carries TRBV7-3 and TRBJ2-2; D is uncertain. CDR1 and CDR2 (germline): SGHTA, FQGTGA. CDR3 size: 13 residues. Trimming pared 3 bases from V and 6 bases from J, leaving 8 bases between. CDR3 region: CASSLQSSGELFF. CDR3 coding DNA: TGTGCCAGCAGCTTGCAGTCCTCCGGGGAGCTGTTTTTT.

This rearrangement joins TRBV11-3 to TRBJ2-7, with 7 bases aligning to TRBD1. Germline V gene lookup returns CDR1 SGHNT and CDR2 YENEEA. The CDR3 extends over 15 amino acids. The trim removed 6 bases at V and 2 bases at J, leaving 10 bases unmatched. As DNA, the CDR3 is TGTGCCAGCAGGGTCCAGGACAGGCCAGCCTACGAGCAGTACTTC. Translation gives CASRVQDRPAYEQYF. Full variable domain (outside the CDR3, taken from reference TRBV11-3 and TRBJ2-7): EAGVVQSPRYKIIEKKQPVAFWCNPISGHNTLYWYLQNLGQGPELLIRYENEEAVDDSQLPKDRFSAERLKGVDSTLKIQPAELGDSAVYLCASRVQDRPAYEQYFGPGTRLTVT.

The genes are TRBV7-2 and TRBJ2-3; D remains unclear. The CDR3 consists of 15 residues. Deletions cut 3 bases from V and 2 bases from J, with 12 bases between. Germline-derived CDR1 and CDR2 are SGHTA and FQGNSA. The CDR3 protein is CASSLGRVPTDTQYF. The DNA of the CDR3 is TGTGCCAGCAGCTTGGGTCGGGTTCCCACAGATACGCAGTATTTT.

The J gene is TRBJ1-1, the V gene TRBV5-3, with D perhaps matching TRBD1 (5 bases). TRBV5-3 is identified as an open reading frame with a role that is uncertain. Trimming cost V 4 bases and J 5 bases, with 24 bases left between them. CDR3 length: 17 residues. CDR3 in DNA: TGTGCCAGAAGCCACCGAGCAAAAGGGACGGGAGGGACTGAAGCTTTCTTT. This codes for CARSHRAKGTGGTEAFF.

The V gene is TRBV4-2, the J gene TRBJ1-2; TRBD1 is a possible D gene (6 bases). There are 14 residues in the CDR3. Trimming removed 5 bases at V and 3 bases at J, with 13 bases between. Germline CDR1 and CDR2: LGHNA and YNFKEQ. The CDR3 nucleotides are TGTGCCAGCAGCTTTACAGGGACCGACTATGGCTACACCTTC. Protein product: CASSFTGTDYGYTF.

The chain employs TRBV5-4 and TRBJ2-7; tentative D call: TRBD1 (6 bases). Trimming took 4 bases from V and 6 from J, leaving 8 bases between them. Per the germline V gene, CDR1 is SGHNT and CDR2 is YYREEE (reference sequence). The CDR3 extends over 11 amino acids. The CDR3 here is CASSPRGEQYF. CDR3 nucleotide sequence: TGTGCCAGCAGCCCCAGGGGCGAGCAGTACTTC.

The gene calls are TRBV5-1 and TRBJ1-2; D is unresolved. Trimming cost V 0 bases and J 3 bases, with 6 bases left between them. Germline loops: CDR1 SGHRS, CDR2 YFSETQ. This CDR3 is 13 amino acids long. The CDR3 DNA is TGCGCCAGCAGCTTGGCGGGGTACTATGGCTACACCTTC. It yields the protein CASSLAGYYGYTF.